This T cell receptor (beta chain) appears in the sequencing data of a study of cytomegalovirus exposure and HLA in healthy donors. The study, taken as a whole, reports: Productive status was seen about 90% or about 30% of the time for most TCR beta V segments in an earlier analysis.

Researchers ran the PCR with 60 Vbeta and 13 Jbeta primers. Measured with immunoSEQ multiplex PCR; TCRdb has only the in-frame clones, and not every one. The table lists 85,000 to 100,000 clones, less than 70% of them singletons. This clone showed up just once. As yet, its antigen is unknown. The CDR3 runs to 14 residues. Germline V CDR1 and CDR2: GTSNPN, SVGIG (reference sequence). Trimming stripped 4 bases from V and 5 bases from J, with 14 bases between. Sequencing input: PBMCs. V is TRBV30 and J is TRBJ2-2, with TRBD2 as a possible D gene (5 bases). The TCR originated in a man aged 50 to 59 in good health and CMV-seronegative. CDR3 in amino acids: CAWNRGSGTGELFF. DNA of the CDR3: TGTGCCTGGAACCGGGGTTCGGGAACCGGGGAGCTGTTTTTT.